A single sample gave rise to the 4 T cell receptor beta chains below, sequenced in a study of blood T cell repertoires in COVID-19. Using immunoSEQ multiplex PCR, the repertoire was profiled, and TCRdb retains in-frame clones only, with some absent. The table lists 150,000 to 200,000 clones, roughly 89% of them singletons. Specimen: peripheral blood. The receptors were gathered from a woman in her forties or fifties with acute or convalescent COVID-19.

The chain's CDR3 is CASSQGRTITIYF. The CDR3 coding sequence is TGTGCCAGCAGCCAGGGCAGGACCATCACCATATATTTT. The chain links TRBV11-2 to TRBJ1-3; maybe TRBD1 (5 bases). This CDR3 has 13 residues. Germline V gene sequence: CDR1 SGHAT, CDR2 FQNNGV. V was cut by 5 bases and J by 9 bases, with 14 bases left in between. Drawing the rest from reference TRBV11-2 and TRBJ1-3, the complete variable domain is EAGVAQSPRYKIIEKRQSVAFWCNPISGHATLYWYQQILGQGPKLLIQFQNNGVVDDSQLPKDRFSAERLKGVDSTLKIQPAKLEDSAVYLCASSQGRTITIYFGEGSWLTVV.

The chain couples TRBV28 to TRBJ2-7; the D gene is possibly TRBD2 (6 bases). The CDR3 runs 13 residues. Per the germline V gene, CDR1 is MDHEN and CDR2 is SYDVKM. The germline V and J ends were trimmed by 2 bases and 2 bases, with 7 bases remaining between them. CDR3 DNA: TGTGCCAGCAGTTTAAGACTAGCCTACGAGCAGTACTTC. Its protein product is CASSLRLAYEQYF.

As DNA, the CDR3 is TGCAGTGCTAGTGACGGGGGGGTCGCCGAGCAGTACTTC. Its translation: CSASDGGVAEQYF. This chain links TRBV20-1 with TRBJ2-7; 8 bases are shared with TRBD2. Germline assignment: CDR1 DFQATT and CDR2 SNEGSKA (reference sequence). This CDR3 has 13 amino acids. The V and J ends lost 3 bases and 6 bases, in that order; junction bases with no gene match: 7.

The chain recombines TRBV6-1 with TRBJ1-2, with D hard to call. CDR3 length: 12 amino acids. Trimming took 3 bases from V and 8 from J, leaving 10 bases between them. Germline V gives CDR1 MNHNS, CDR2 SASEGT. CDR3 bases: TGTGCCAGCAGTGATATAAGTGGCGGCTACACCTTC. Translating gives CASSDISGGYTF.